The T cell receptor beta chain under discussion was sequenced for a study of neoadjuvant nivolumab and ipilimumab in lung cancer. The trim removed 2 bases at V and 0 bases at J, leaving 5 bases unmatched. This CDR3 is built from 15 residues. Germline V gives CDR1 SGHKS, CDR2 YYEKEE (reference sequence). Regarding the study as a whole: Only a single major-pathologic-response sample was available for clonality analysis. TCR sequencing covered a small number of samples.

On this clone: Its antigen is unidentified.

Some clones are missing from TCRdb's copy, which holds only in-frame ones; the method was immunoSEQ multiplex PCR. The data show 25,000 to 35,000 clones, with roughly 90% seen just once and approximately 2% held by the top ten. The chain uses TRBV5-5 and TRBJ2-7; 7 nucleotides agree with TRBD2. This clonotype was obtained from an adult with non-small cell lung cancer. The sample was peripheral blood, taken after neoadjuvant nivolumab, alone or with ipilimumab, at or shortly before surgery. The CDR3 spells CASSFLGTTSYEQYF. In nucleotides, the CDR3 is TGTGCCAGCAGCTTTTTAGGGACTACCTCCTACGAGCAGTACTTC.